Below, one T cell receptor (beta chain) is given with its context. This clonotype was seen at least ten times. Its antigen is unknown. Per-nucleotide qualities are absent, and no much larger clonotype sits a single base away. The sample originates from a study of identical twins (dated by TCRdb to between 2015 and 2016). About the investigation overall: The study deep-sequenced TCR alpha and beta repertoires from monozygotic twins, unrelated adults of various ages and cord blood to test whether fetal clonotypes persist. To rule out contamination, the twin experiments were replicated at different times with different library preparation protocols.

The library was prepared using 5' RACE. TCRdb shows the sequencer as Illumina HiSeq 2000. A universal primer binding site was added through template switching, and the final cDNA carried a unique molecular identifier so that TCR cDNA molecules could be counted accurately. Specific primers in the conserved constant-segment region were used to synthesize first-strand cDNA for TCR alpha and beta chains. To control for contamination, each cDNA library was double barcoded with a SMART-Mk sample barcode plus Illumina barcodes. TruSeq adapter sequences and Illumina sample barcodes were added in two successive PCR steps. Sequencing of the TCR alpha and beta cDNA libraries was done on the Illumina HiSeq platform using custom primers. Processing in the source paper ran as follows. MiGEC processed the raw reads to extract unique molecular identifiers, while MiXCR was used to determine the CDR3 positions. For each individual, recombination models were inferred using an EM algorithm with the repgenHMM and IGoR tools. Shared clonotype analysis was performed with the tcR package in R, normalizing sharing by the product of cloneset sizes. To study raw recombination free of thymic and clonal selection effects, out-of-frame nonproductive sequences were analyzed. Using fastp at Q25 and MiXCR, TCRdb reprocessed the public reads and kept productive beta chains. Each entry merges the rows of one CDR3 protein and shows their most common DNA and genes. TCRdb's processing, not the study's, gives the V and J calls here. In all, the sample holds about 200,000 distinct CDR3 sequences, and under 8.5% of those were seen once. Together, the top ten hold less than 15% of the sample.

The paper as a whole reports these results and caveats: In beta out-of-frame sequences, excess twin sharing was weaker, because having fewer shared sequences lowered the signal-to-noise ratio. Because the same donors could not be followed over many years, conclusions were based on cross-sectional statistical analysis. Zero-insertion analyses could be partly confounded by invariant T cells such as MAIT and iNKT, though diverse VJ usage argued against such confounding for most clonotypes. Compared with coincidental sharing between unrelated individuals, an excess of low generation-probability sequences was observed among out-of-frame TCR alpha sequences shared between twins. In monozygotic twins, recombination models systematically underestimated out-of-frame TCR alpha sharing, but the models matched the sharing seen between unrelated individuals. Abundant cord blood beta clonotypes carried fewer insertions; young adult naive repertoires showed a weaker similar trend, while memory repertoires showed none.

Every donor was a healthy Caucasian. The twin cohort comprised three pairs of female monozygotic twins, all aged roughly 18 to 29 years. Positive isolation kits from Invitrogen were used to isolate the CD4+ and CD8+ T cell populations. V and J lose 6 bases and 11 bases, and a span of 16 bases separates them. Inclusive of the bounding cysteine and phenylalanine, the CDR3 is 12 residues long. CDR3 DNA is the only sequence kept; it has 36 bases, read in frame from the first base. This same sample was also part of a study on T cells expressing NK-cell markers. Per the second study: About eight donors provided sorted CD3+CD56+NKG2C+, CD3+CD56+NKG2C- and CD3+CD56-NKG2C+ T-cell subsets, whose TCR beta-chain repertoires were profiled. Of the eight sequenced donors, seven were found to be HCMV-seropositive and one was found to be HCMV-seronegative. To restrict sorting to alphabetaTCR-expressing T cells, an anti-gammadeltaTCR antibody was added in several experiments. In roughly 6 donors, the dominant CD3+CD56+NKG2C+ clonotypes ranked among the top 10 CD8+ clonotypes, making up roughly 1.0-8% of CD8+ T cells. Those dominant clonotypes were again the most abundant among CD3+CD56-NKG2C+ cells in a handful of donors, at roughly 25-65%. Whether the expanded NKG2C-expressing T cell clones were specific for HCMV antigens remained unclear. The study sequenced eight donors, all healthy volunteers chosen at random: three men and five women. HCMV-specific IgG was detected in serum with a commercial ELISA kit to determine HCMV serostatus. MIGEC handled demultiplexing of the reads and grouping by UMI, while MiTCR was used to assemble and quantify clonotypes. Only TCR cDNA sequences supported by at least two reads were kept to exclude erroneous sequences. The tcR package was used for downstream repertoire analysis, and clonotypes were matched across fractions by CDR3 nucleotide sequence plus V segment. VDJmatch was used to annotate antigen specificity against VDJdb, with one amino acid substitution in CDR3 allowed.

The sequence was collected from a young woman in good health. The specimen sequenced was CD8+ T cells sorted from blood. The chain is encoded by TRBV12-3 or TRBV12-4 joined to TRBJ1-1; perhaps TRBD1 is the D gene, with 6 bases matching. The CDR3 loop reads CASSLGAGEAFF. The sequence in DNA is TGTGCCAGCAGCCTAGGGGCAGGGGAGGCTTTCTTT.